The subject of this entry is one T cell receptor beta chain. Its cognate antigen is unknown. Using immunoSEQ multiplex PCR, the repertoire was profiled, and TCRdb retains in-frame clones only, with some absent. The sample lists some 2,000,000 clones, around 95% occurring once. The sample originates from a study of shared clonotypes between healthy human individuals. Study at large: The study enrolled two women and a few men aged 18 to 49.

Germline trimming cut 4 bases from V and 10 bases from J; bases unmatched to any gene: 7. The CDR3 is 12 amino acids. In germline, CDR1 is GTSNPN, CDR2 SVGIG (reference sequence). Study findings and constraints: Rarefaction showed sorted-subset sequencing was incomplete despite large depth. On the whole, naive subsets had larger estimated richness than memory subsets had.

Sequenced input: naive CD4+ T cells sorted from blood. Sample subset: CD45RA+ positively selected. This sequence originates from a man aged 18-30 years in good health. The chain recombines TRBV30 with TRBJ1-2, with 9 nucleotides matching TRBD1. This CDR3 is CAWIWTGDYYTF. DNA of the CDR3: TGTGCCTGGATTTGGACAGGGGACTACTACACCTTC.